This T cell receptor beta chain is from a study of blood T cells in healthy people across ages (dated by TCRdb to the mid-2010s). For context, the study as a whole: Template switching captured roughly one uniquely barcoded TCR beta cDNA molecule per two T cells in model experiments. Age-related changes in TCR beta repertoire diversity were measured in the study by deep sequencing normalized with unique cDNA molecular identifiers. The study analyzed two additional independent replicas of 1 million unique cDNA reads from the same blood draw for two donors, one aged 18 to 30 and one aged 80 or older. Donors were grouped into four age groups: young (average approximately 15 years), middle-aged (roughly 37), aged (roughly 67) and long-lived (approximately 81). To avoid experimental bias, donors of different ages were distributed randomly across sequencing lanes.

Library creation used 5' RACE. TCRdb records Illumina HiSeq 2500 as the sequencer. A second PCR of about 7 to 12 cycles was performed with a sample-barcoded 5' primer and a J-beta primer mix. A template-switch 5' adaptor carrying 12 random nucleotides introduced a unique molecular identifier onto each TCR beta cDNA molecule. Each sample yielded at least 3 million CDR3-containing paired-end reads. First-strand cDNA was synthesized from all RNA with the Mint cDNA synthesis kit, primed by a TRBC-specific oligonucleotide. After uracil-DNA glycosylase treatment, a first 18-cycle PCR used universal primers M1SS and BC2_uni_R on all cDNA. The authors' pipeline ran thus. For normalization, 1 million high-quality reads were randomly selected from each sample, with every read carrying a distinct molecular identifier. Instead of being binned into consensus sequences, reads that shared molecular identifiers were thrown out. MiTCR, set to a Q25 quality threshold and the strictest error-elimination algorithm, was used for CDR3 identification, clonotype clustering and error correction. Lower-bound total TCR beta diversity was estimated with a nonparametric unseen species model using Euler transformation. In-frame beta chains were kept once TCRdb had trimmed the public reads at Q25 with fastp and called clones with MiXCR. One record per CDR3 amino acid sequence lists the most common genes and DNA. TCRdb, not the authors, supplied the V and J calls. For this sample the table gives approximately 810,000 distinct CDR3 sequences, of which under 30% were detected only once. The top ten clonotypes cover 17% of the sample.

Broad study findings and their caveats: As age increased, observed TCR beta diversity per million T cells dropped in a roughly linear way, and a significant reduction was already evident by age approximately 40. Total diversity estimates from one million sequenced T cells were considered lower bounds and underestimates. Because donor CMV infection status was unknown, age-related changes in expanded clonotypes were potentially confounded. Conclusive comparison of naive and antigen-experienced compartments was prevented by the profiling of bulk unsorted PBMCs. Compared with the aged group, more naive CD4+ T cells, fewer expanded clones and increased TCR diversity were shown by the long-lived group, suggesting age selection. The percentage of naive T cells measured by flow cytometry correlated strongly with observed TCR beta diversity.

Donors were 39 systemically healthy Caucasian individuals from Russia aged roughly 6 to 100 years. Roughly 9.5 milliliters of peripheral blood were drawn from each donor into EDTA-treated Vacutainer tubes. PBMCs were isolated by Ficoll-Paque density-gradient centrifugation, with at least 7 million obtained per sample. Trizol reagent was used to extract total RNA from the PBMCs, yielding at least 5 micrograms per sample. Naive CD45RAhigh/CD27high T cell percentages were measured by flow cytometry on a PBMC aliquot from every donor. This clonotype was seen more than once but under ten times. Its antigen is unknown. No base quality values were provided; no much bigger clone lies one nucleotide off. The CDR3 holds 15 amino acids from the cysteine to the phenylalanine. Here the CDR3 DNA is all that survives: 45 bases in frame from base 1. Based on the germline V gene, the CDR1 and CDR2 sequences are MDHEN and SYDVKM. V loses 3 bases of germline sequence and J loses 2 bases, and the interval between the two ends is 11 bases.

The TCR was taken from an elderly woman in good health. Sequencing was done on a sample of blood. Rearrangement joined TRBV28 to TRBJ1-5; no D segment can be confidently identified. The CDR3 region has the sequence CASSLKGLGNQPQHF. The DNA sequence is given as TGTGCCAGCAGTTTGAAAGGACTTGGCAATCAGCCCCAGCATTTT.